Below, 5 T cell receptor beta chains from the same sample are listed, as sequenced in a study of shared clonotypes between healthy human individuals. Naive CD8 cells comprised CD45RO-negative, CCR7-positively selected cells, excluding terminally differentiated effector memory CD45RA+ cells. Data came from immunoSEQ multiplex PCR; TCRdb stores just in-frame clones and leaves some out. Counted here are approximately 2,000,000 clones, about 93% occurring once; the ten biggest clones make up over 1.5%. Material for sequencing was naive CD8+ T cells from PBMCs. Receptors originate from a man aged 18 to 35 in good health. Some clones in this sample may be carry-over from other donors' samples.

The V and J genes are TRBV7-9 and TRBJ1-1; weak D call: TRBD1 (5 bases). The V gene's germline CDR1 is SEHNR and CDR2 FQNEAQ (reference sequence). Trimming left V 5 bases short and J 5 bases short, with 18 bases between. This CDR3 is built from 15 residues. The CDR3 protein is CASSPISLEGTEAFF. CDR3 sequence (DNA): TGTGCCAGCAGCCCAATATCCCTCGAGGGGACTGAAGCTTTCTTT.

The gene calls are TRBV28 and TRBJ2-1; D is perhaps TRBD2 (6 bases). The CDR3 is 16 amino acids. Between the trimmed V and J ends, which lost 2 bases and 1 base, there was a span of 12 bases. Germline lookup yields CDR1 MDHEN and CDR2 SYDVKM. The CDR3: CASSLPTEGSYNEQFF. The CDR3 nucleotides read TGTGCCAGCAGTTTACCGACGGAGGGATCCTACAATGAGCAGTTCTTC.

This chain's CDR3 is CASSLMQGSYEQYF. In DNA, the CDR3 is TGTGCCAGCAGTTTAATGCAGGGTTCCTACGAGCAGTACTTC. The chain has TRBV27 and TRBJ2-7, with D tentatively TRBD1 (5 bases). V was clipped by 2 bases and J by 1 base, with 9 bases between them. Germline assignment: CDR1 MNHEY and CDR2 SMNVEV (reference sequence). The CDR3 is made up of 14 amino acids.

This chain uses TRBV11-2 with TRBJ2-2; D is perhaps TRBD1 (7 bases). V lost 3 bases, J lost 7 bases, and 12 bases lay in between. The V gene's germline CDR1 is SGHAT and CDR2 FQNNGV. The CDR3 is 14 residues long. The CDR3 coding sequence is TGTGCCAGCAGCTTCGGCAGGGGGGTCGGGGAGCTGTTTTTT. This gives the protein CASSFGRGVGELFF.

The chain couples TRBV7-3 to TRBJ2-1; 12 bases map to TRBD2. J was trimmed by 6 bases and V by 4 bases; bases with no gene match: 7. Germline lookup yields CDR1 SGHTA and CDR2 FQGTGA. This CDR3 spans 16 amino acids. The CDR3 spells CASSSLAGGPRNEQFF. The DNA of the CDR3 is TGTGCCAGCAGCTCCCTAGCGGGAGGGCCCCGCAATGAGCAGTTCTTC.